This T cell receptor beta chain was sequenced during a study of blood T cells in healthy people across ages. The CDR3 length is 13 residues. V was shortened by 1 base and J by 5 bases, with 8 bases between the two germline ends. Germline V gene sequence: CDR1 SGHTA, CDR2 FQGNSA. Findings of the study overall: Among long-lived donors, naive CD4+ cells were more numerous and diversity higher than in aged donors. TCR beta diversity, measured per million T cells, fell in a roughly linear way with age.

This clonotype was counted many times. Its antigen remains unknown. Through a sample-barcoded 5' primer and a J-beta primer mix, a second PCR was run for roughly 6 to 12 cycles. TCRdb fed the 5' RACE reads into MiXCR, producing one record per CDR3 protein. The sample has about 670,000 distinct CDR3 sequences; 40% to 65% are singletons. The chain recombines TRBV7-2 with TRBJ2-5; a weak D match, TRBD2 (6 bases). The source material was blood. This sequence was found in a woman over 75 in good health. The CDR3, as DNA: TGTGCCAGCAGCTTAGGTGGGGGGGAGACCCAGTACTTC. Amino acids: CASSLGGGETQYF.